These T cell receptor beta chains were read from a single sample in a study of shared clonotypes between healthy human individuals. TCRdb keeps only in-frame clones here, not all; method: immunoSEQ multiplex PCR. The table shows 450,000 to 650,000 clones, with around three quarters occurring only once. Material: PBMCs. The receptors stem from a woman between 40 and 55 years old in good health. Some clones in this sample may be carry-over from other donors' samples. Each CDR3 is given with its conserved first and last residue. Fields, in order: J gene, D gene, V gene, clone size, CDR3 protein, CDR3 DNA. The D gene is left open where the match is weak. Where a row states a size, it is once, few, many or the class of an expanded clone; other rows omit it.

>TRBJ2-7|TRBD1|TRBV28|-
CASTPWSQGAREQYF
TGTGCCAGCACCCCTTGGAGTCAGGGGGCGCGAGAGCAGTACTTC
>TRBJ2-3|TRBD2|TRBV7-6|-
CASSLGLAGVLPADTQYF
TGTGCCAGCAGCTTAGGACTAGCGGGAGTTCTTCCGGCAGATACGCAGTATTTT
>TRBJ2-3|-|TRBV7-9|-
CASSLEGRPTDTQYF
TGTGCCAGCAGCTTAGAAGGCAGGCCCACAGATACGCAGTATTTT
>TRBJ1-2|-|TRBV7-9|-
CASSLDIYGYTF
TGTGCCAGCAGCTTAGATATCTATGGCTACACCTTC
>TRBJ2-2|TRBD1|TRBV2|-
CASSKQGAPTGELFF
TGTGCCAGCAGCAAACAGGGGGCGCCCACCGGGGAGCTGTTTTTT
>TRBJ2-3|-|TRBV28|-
CASSLRGGPDTQYF
TGTGCCAGCAGTTTAAGGGGGGGCCCAGATACGCAGTATTTT
>TRBJ2-5|TRBD2|TRBV9|-
CASSVDGRPSKTQYF
TGTGCCAGCAGCGTAGACGGGAGGCCTTCCAAGACCCAGTACTTC
>TRBJ2-1|-|TRBV11-3|-
CASSLGPDNEQFF
TGTGCCAGCAGCTTAGGACCAGACAATGAGCAGTTCTTC
>TRBJ2-3|TRBD1|TRBV7-9|-
CASSRRTGEADTQYF
TGTGCCAGCAGCCGGAGGACAGGGGAAGCAGATACGCAGTATTTT
>TRBJ1-1|TRBD1|TRBV13|few
CASSRDRRNTEAFF
TGTGCCAGCAGCCGGGACAGGAGGAACACTGAAGCTTTCTTT